Reported below is one TCR beta chain. The sample is drawn from a study of blood T cell repertoires in COVID-19. In the study overall: COVID-19 samples, acute and convalescent, were from the United States, Italy and Spain. T cells, B-cell-depleted T cells, or PBMCs supplied cDNA or gDNA.

The CDR3 runs 13 residues. Trimming removed 0 bases from V and 7 bases from J, with 8 bases in between. The germline gives CDR1 SGHDT, CDR2 YYEEEE. Authors' analysis steps: The assay estimated nucleated cells by amplifying reference gene primers. Profiling relied on immunoSEQ multiplex PCR, and the TCRdb table lists in-frame clones only, not all of them. The V and J calls and clone size come from that table; D and trimming were worked out from the DNA. The sample lists about 140,000 clones, over 60% occurring once. The V and J genes are TRBV5-6 and TRBJ1-5; no clear D gene. The source of this sequence is a woman aged 80 or over with active or convalescent COVID-19. The sequenced sample was peripheral blood. The CDR3 sequence: CASSLAGDQPQHF. CDR3 nucleotides: TGTGCCAGCAGCTTGGCGGGTGACCAGCCCCAGCATTTT.